This T cell receptor (beta chain) was identified during a study of blood T cell repertoires in COVID-19. Study background: Specimens from acute and convalescent COVID-19 originated in the United States, Italy and Spain.

Trimming took 6 bases from V and 2 from J, leaving 17 bases between them. CDR3 length: 14 residues. Germline-derived CDR1 and CDR2 are GTSNPN and SVGIG (reference sequence). Sequenced by immunoSEQ multiplex PCR; TCRdb stores in-frame clones only, minus some. The table shows under 500,000 clones, with around 88% occurring only once. Sample: peripheral blood. This receptor was taken from a young woman with acute or convalescent COVID-19. The chain couples TRBV30 to TRBJ2-7; the D gene is possibly TRBD2 (5 bases). CDR3 residues: CACKLYPGTYEQYF. The CDR3 DNA reads as TGTGCCTGCAAGCTTTATCCGGGGACCTACGAGCAGTACTTC. The whole variable domain, remainder taken from reference TRBV30 and TRBJ2-7, is SQTIHQWPATLVQPVGSPLSLECTVEGTSNPNLYWYRQAAGRGLQLLFYSVGIGQISSEVPQNLSASRPQDRQFILSSKKLLLSDSGFYLCACKLYPGTYEQYFGPGTRLTVT.